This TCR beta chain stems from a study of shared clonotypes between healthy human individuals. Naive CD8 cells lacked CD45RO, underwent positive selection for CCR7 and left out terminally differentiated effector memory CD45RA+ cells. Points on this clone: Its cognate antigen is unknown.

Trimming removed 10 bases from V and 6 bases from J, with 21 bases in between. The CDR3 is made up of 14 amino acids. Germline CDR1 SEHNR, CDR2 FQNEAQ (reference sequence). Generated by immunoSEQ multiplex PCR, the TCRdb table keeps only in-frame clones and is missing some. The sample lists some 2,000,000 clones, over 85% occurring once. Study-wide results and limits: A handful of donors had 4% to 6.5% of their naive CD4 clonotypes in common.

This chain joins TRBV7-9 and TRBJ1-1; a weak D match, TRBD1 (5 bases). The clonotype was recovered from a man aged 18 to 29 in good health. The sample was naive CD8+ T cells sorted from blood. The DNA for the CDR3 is TGTGCCAACAGTTCTTGGGGGAGTTGGGCTGAAGCTTTCTTT. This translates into CANSSWGSWAEAFF.